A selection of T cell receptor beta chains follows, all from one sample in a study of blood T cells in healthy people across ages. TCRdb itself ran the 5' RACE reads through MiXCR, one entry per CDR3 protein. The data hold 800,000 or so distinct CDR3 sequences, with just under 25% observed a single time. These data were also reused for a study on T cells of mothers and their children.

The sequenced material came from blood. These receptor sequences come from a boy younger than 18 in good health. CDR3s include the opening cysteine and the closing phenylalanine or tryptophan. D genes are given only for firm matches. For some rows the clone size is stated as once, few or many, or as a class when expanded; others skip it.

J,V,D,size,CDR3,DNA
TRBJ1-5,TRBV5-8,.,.,CASSTLSRGRGDDFYSNQPQHF,TGTGCCAGCAGCACCTTAAGTCGGGGGCGCGGGGACGACTTCTATAGCAATCAGCCCCAGCATTTT
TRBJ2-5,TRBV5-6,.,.,CASSGSTRMNF,TGTGCCAGCAGTGGATCTACTCGGATGAATTTC
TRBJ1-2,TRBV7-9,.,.,CASSIHRDYGHTF,TGTGCCAGCAGCATACACAGGGACTATGGCCACACCTTC
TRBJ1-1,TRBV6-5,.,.,CASTTTGNTEAFF,TGTGCCAGCACCACAACAGGTAACACTGAAGCTTTCTTT
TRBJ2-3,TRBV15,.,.,CATSRGRAGSTDTQYF,TGTGCCACCAGCAGAGGACGGGCGGGCAGCACAGATACGCAGTATTTT
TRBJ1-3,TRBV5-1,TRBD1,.,CASSSGQISGNTIYF,TGCGCCAGCAGCTCGGGACAGATCTCTGGAAACACCATATATTTT
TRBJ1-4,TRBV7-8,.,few,CAGSLWEGGRELFF,TGTGCCGGCAGCTTATGGGAAGGGGGAAGGGAACTGTTTTTT
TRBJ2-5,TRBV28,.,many,CASSLVGALPSQETQYF,TGTGCCAGCAGTTTAGTAGGGGCACTTCCCTCCCAAGAGACCCAGTACTTC
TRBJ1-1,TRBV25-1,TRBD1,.,CASATGGWVAFF,TGTGCCAGCGCGACAGGGGGCTGGGTAGCTTTCTTT
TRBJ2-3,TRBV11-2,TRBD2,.,CASSLRGRTDTQYF,TGTGCCAGCAGCTTGCGGGGGAGGACAGATACGCAGTATTTT
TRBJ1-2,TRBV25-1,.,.,CASSVGPNYGYTF,TGTGCCAGCAGTGTGGGGCCTAACTATGGCTACACCTTC
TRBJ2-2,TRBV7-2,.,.,CASSQGGKNTGELFF,TGTGCCAGCAGCCAAGGCGGCAAGAACACCGGGGAGCTGTTTTTT
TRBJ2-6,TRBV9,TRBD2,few,CASSGPGLAESGANVLTF,TGTGCCAGCAGCGGGCCGGGACTAGCGGAATCTGGGGCCAACGTCCTGACTTTC
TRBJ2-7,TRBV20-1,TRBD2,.,CSSLAGGSYEQYF,TGCAGTTCCCTAGCGGGAGGGTCCTACGAGCAGTACTTC
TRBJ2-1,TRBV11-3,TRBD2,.,CASSLGGGLLLSYNEQFF,TGTGCCAGCAGCTTGGGGGGGGGACTCCTACTCTCCTACAATGAGCAGTTCTTC
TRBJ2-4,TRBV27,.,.,CASSLAAQKNIQYF,TGTGCCAGCAGTTTAGCGGCACAGAAAAACATTCAGTACTTC
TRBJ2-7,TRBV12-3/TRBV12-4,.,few,CASSFRGDSYEQYF,TGTGCCAGCAGTTTTCGTGGGGACTCCTACGAGCAGTACTTC
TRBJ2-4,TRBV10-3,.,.,CAISEEGLAKNIQYF,TGTGCCATCAGTGAGGAGGGCTTGGCCAAAAACATTCAGTACTTC
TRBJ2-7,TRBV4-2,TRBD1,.,CASSQVAGQGILGSYEQYF,TGTGCCAGCAGCCAAGTGGCAGGACAGGGGATTTTGGGCTCCTACGAGCAGTACTTC
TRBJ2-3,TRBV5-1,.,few,CASATGDTQYF,TGCGCCAGCGCGACCGGAGATACGCAGTATTTT
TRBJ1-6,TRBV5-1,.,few,CASSSGGWNSPLHF,TGCGCCAGCAGCTCCGGGGGCTGGAATTCACCCCTCCACTTT
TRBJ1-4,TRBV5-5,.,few,CASSLLHLADVEKLFF,TGTGCCAGCAGCTTGTTACACCTCGCCGATGTAGAAAAACTGTTTTTT
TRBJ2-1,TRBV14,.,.,CASSQDSYSYNEQFF,TGTGCCAGCAGCCAAGACTCCTACTCCTACAATGAGCAGTTCTTC
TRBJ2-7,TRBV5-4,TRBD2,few,CASSLVDGRDSYEQYF,TGTGCCAGCAGCTTGGTTGACGGGAGGGACTCCTACGAGCAGTACTTC
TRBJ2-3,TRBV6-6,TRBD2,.,CASSYRLAGTDTQYF,TGTGCCAGCAGTTACCGGCTAGCGGGAACAGATACGCAGTATTTT
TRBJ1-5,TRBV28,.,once,CASSWGQNQPQHF,TGTGCCAGCAGTTGGGGGCAGAATCAGCCCCAGCATTTT
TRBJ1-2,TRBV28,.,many,CASYGQTYGYTF,TGTGCCAGCTATGGACAGACCTATGGCTACACCTTC
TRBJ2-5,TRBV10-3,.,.,CAIRGYETQYF,TGTGCCATCAGGGGTTACGAGACCCAGTACTTC
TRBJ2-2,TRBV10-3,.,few,CAIWNTNTGELFF,TGTGCCATCTGGAACACTAACACCGGGGAGCTGTTTTTT
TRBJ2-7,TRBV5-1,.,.,CASSIGQTSSYEQYF,TGCGCCAGCAGCATTGGACAGACCAGCTCCTACGAGCAGTACTTC
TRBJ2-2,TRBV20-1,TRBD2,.,CSASREFRRGGTGELFF,TGCAGTGCTAGTCGGGAATTTAGGAGGGGAGGGACCGGGGAGCTGTTTTTT
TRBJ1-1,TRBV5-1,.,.,CASSLGLTEQNREAFF,TGCGCCAGCAGCTTGGGTCTTACAGAGCAAAACCGTGAAGCTTTCTTT
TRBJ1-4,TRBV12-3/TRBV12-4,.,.,CASSHRRGANEKLFF,TGTGCCAGCAGCCACCGGCGGGGGGCTAATGAAAAACTGTTTTTT
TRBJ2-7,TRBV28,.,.,CASSLAGVRAGEQYF,TGTGCCAGCAGTTTAGCAGGGGTCCGGGCTGGCGAGCAGTACTTC
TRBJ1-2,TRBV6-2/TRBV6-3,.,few,CASTPGQTYGYTF,TGTGCCAGCACCCCAGGACAGACCTATGGCTACACCTTC
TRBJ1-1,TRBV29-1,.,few,CSVGRFRDGTEAFF,TGCAGCGTTGGGCGTTTCCGGGATGGGACTGAAGCTTTCTTT
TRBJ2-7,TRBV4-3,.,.,CASSQDQGTLFEQYF,TGCGCCAGCAGCCAAGACCAGGGCACCTTGTTCGAGCAGTACTTC
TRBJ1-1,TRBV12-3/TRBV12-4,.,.,CASSNTEAFF,TGTGCCAGCAGTAACACTGAAGCTTTCTTT
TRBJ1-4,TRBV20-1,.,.,CSGRAGTSHEKLFF,TGCAGTGGTAGGGCCGGGACATCACATGAAAAACTGTTTTTT
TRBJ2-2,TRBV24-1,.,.,CATSDGTTNTGELFF,TGTGCCACCAGTGACGGTACTACGAACACCGGGGAGCTGTTTTTT
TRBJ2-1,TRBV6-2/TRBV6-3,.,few,CASSSLRAAVYNEQFF,TGTGCCAGCAGCTCCCTACGGGCCGCGGTTTACAATGAGCAGTTCTTC
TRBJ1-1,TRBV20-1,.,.,CSARLKGDTEAFF,TGCAGTGCTAGACTTAAAGGAGACACTGAAGCTTTCTTT